This T cell receptor beta chain was sequenced in a study of long-term antiretroviral therapy in people with HIV (dated by TCRdb to between 2021 and 2023). About the full investigation: The earliest samples were collected approximately a decade before the 2015 WHO recommendation for immediate ART, a period when ART was typically delayed until CD4 counts fell. A retrospective serial study tested whether ART initiation and durable HIV suppression were associated with changes in peripheral blood TRB repertoire composition and diversity. Of the roughly 30 participants with HIV, approximately 11 were female. From some 27 adults with confirmed HIV infection, the cohort provided around 180 cryopreserved PBMC samples, gathered serially across a mean of roughly 6 years (range 1-12). No cross-contamination during QIAcube processing was shown when test extractions of a monoclonal T-cell line were performed alongside fewer than 35 polyclonal samples. The study at large found these results: HIV repertoires had narrower CDR3 length ranges than controls, and the network structure suggested an antigen-experienced repertoire that shifted only slightly toward naive after ART. Samples dated from about 2003 to 2018, and the ART regimens used may be less effective than current ones. A significant increase in TRB diversity was found to be associated with ART initiation, although TRB diversity was observed to remain significantly below that of transplant donor controls even after long-term ART. Unsorted PBMC were profiled instead of sorted CD4+ and CD8+ T cells because pre-ART samples had limited cell numbers. Because PBMC availability was limited, only the TCR beta chain was sequenced, with no alpha chain pairing. No data were available on ART adherence, viral resistance or therapy changes, limiting inferences about post-ART repertoire changes. Expanded TRB clones identified before ART initiation dominated the repertoire across all time points, though the dominance fluctuated and decreased in many PLHIV after ART.

To be included, a participant needed at least one PBMC sample from before ART initiation plus at least two post-ART samples. Every participant with HIV received treatment in the United States of America. Cryopreserved samples of roughly 0.85-11 million PBMC were thawed and washed before DNA extraction. At the time of the earliest PBMC sample, participants with HIV were aged between roughly 23 and 60 years. PBMC samples from each participant spanned 1-4 timepoints before ART initiation and 2-8 timepoints after ART initiation, with a median of 7 samples. Serial HIV viral load, CD4+ T-cell count, ART history and demographic data were obtained for every participant. Using a Qiagen kit on a QIAcube, genomic DNA was extracted from unsorted PBMC, with samples processed in batches of 12. Sequencing of the TRB variable region was done with the immunoSEQ hsTCRB v3.0 assay at survey level resolution. A depth of about 40,000-55,000 T-cell genomes per sample was targeted for TRB sequencing. Pooled TRB libraries were sequenced on an Illumina MiSeq with a v3 150-cycle kit. The study's processing was this. Repertoire analysis was performed in R inside a reproducible Nextflow workflow that covered QC, data transformation and analysis. LymphoSeq2, an R package for exploring AIRR-Seq data, was used to implement the custom analyses. A handful of samples yielding fewer than 5000 total TRB sequences were excluded, leaving around 190 analyzed HIV repertoires. Of the roughly 180 retained HIV repertoires, about 60 were collected before and around 130 after ART initiation. Each repertoire was downsampled to 5000 TRB nucleotide sequences, and summary statistics were averaged across 100 downsampling iterations. TRB sequences were retained for analysis only if CDR3 regions of at least seven amino acids were present. Diversity was assessed using a clonality score derived from Shannon entropy and using the Gini coefficient. Repertoire networks linked the top 5000 CDR3 amino acid sequences whenever two sequences differed by an edit distance of one. GLIPH2 predicted antigen specificity groups and MHC restriction for TRB CDR3 amino acid sequences. CDR3 amino acid sequences were matched against VDJdb and McPAS-TCR to flag known CMV, EBV, HIV or tissue antigen associations. Pre-ART, post-ART and control groups were compared with Wilcoxon signed-rank tests and Holm-Bonferroni correction. TCRdb took this table from immuneACCESS and kept in-frame rearrangements with V and J called. Such tables lack part of the clones; where checked against another copy, unresolved V genes explain under half of the gap, and the rest is unexplained. The V and J calls and clone size are taken from that table; D and trimming were inferred from the DNA. The sample includes tens of thousands of clones, with roughly 80% observed a single time. Of the sample, about 4.5% is held by the ten largest clones.

There are 11 amino acids in the CDR3, from cysteine to phenylalanine inclusive. Of the read, only the CDR3 DNA is kept; its 33 bases are in frame from base 1. CDR1 SEHNR and CDR2 FQNEAQ are derived from the germline V gene (reference sequence). Remarks on this clone: The antigen it recognizes is unknown. One end of the junction does not line up with germline, which may come from a read error.

Sequencing used unsorted PBMCs, obtained 5.9 years after starting antiretroviral therapy. The receptor comes from a man younger than 40 with HIV. In this chain, TRBV7-9 is recombined with TRBJ1-1, and 9 junctional nucleotides match TRBD1. The CDR3 is CASSRDRECSF. The DNA is as follows: TGTGCCAGCAGCCGGGACAGGGAATGTTCCTTT. Joined to the reference TRBV7-9 and TRBJ1-1 proteins, this CDR3 gives the full variable domain: DTGVSQNPRHKITKRGQNVTFRCDPISEHNRLYWYRQTLGQGPEFLTYFQNEAQLEKSRLLSDRFSAERPKGSFSTLEIQRTEQGDSAMYLCASSRDRECSFGQGTRLTVV.